A selection of T cell receptor beta chains follows, all from one sample in a study of monozygotic twins with inflammatory bowel disease. TCRdb re-called the 5' RACE reads, yielding one record per CDR3 amino acid sequence without DNA. This sample contains about 110,000 distinct CDR3 sequences. Sequenced: blood. These receptors were taken from a human donor with ulcerative colitis or Crohn's disease, or a healthy co-twin of an affected twin (not recorded which). Each CDR3 is given with its conserved first and last residue. Fields, in order: J gene, V gene, CDR3 protein.

TRBJ2-1,TRBV5-1,CASSWVSGGADNEQFF
TRBJ2-1,TRBV2,CASRREQGGTEQFF
TRBJ2-2,TRBV12-3/TRBV12-4,CASSSDRVVGELFF
TRBJ1-2,TRBV25-1,CASSEYGGNYGYTF
TRBJ2-7,TRBV5-5,CASSGTGDEQYF
TRBJ1-1,TRBV5-1,CASSNTGSRNTEAFF
TRBJ2-7,TRBV20-1,CSARSGVPTYEQYF
TRBJ2-7,TRBV18,CASSPPDYAGVDEQYF
TRBJ2-5,TRBV20-1,CSARDPSAYGTQYF
TRBJ1-1,TRBV7-9,CASSSGQGSMNTEAFF
TRBJ2-1,TRBV4-1,CASSQGGGYNEQFF
TRBJ1-6,TRBV6-4,CASSDRDNSPLHF
TRBJ1-2,TRBV20-1,CSAREDSGGGYTF
TRBJ2-1,TRBV7-6,CASSLGPHASYNEQFF
TRBJ1-1,TRBV20-1,CSAPFPGNTEAFF
TRBJ2-1,TRBV27,CASSPSTSDGEQFF
TRBJ2-5,TRBV11-2,CASSLIGPRETQYF
TRBJ2-1,TRBV29-1,CSVEGEGLADSNEQFF
TRBJ2-7,TRBV12-3/TRBV12-4,CASSFRGGTRTYEQYF
TRBJ2-5,TRBV5-5,CASSLVYQETQYF
TRBJ2-7,TRBV7-2,CASSFFDPLNPYEQYF
TRBJ2-7,TRBV5-1,CASSGDVGYEQYF
TRBJ2-3,TRBV5-1,CASSDDRGLGDTQYF
TRBJ1-1,TRBV18,CASSPPFAAGTEAFF
TRBJ2-1,TRBV5-1,CASSLGSGGEQFF
TRBJ2-5,TRBV10-3,CAIKAGDEETQYF
TRBJ2-1,TRBV5-1,CASSFAGSYNEQFF
TRBJ2-5,TRBV7-3,CASSLEGGGETQYF
TRBJ2-5,TRBV3-1,CASSQDVVSGEETQYF
TRBJ1-6,TRBV3-1,CASSHNSQRSPLHF
TRBJ2-7,TRBV2,CASTDPGSGGSSYEQYF
TRBJ2-7,TRBV12-3/TRBV12-4,CASSLDGPTYEQYF
TRBJ2-7,TRBV7-2,CASSLHLGGPNYEQYF
TRBJ1-6,TRBV11-2,CASSFEGFNSPLHF
TRBJ1-4,TRBV20-1,CSAPSGAREKLFF
TRBJ2-2,TRBV5-1,CASSKDSTGELFF
TRBJ2-5,TRBV20-1,CSATPPGFHQETQYF
TRBJ1-6,TRBV4-3,CASSQDHGYPLHF
TRBJ1-3,TRBV7-2,CASSLMHGKSGNTIYF
TRBJ2-1,TRBV30,CAFGVGDEQFF